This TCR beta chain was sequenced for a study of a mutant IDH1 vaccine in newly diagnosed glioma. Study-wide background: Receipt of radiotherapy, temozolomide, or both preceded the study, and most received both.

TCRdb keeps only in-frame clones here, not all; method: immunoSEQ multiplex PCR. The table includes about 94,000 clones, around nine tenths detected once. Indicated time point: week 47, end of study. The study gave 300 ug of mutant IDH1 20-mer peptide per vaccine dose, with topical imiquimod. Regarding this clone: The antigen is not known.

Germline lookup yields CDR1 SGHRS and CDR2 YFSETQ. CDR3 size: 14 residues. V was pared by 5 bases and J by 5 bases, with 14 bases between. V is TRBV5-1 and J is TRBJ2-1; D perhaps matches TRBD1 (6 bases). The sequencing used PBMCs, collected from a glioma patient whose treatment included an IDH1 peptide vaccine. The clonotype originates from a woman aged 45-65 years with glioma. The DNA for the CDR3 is TGCGCCAGCAGATTAGGCAGGGGAGACAATGAGCAGTTCTTC. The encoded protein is CASRLGRGDNEQFF.